Here is one T cell receptor (beta chain) with its context. The antigen is undetermined. The data stem from a study of cytomegalovirus exposure and HLA in healthy donors. Study overall: Early on, a data release was issued that held roughly 80 million unique TCRs from HLA-typed donors.

Notes on the study in general: It was reported that the classifier diagnosed cytomegalovirus status with high specificity and sensitivity in both the original and validation cohorts. The investigators catalogued under 200 TCR beta chains as cytomegalovirus-associated.

V was clipped by 2 bases and J by 5 bases, with 10 bases between them. This CDR3 has 13 amino acids. Per the germline V gene, CDR1 is GTSNPN and CDR2 is SVGIG (reference sequence). 60 Vbeta and 13 Jbeta primers were used in PCR. The assay was immunoSEQ multiplex PCR, and TCRdb's table has in-frame clones only and misses some. The sample has tens of thousands of clones, 70% to 80% seen once. The chain has TRBV30 and TRBJ1-5, with D perhaps matching TRBD1 (5 bases). This receptor was identified in a middle-aged woman in good health and CMV-seropositive. Sequenced sample: PBMCs. The CDR3 spells CAWSQGRDQPQHF. DNA for the CDR3: TGTGCCTGGAGTCAGGGCCGGGATCAGCCCCAGCATTTT.